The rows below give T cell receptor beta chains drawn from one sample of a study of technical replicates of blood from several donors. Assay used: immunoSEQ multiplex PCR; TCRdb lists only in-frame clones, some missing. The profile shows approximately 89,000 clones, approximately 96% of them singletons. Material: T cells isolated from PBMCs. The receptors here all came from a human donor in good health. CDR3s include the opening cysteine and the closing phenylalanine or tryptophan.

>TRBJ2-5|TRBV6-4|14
CAIKPRDCEETQYF
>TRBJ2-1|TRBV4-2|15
CASSQSGTYANEQFF
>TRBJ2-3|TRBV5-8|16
CASSLGDKASTDTQYF
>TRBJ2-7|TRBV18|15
CASHRDDRVSYEQYF
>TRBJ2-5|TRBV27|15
CASSPWDRDEETQYF
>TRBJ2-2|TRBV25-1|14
CASIPPTETGELFF
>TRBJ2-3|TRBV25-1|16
CASSEYGTSEADTQYF
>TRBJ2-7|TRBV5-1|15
CASSLDDRGTYEQYF
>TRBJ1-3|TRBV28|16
CASSIHLQGAGNTIYF
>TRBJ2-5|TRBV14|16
CASSQDVALVLETQYF
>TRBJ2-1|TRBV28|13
CASSLRPGNEQFF
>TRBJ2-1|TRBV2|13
CASSLADYNEQFF
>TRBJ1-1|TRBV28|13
CASSLRGRTEAFF